This TCR beta chain was documented in a study of T cell responses to AZD1222 COVID-19 vaccine. The CDR3 is made up of 15 amino acids. V trimming: 1 base; J trimming: 4 bases; junction bases outside the gene matches: 7. Germline V gene data show CDR1 as GTSNPN and CDR2 as SVGIG (reference sequence). This table comes from immunoSEQ multiplex PCR, and its TCRdb copy is limited to in-frame clones, with some not included. This table holds under 85,000 clones, approximately 88% found once. This sequence joins TRBV30 and TRBJ1-5; 7 bases align to TRBD1. This clonotype was obtained from an adult in good health. The sample here was peripheral blood, taken on day 0 of MenACWY control vaccination. The CDR3 nucleotides are TGTGCCTGGAGTGGGCAGGGGGTGACGAATCAGCCCCAGCATTTT. Its translation is CAWSGQGVTNQPQHF.